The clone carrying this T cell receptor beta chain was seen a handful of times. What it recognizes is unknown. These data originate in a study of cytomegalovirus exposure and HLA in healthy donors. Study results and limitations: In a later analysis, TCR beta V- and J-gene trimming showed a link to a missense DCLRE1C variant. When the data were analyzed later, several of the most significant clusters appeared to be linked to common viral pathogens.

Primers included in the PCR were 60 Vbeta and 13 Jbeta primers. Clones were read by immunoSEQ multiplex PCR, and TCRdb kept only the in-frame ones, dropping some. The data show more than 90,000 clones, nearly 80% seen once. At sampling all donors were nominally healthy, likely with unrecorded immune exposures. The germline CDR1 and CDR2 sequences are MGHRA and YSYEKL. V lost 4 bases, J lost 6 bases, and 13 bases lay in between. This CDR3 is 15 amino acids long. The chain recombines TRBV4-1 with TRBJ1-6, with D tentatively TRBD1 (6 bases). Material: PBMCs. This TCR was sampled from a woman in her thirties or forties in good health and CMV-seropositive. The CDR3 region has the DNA TGCGCCAGCAGCCTTAACAGGGAACGTAATTCACCCCTCCACTTT. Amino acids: CASSLNRERNSPLHF.